A single sample is the source of the 12 T cell receptor beta chains below, sequenced in a study of shared clonotypes between healthy human individuals. Sequenced by immunoSEQ multiplex PCR; TCRdb stores in-frame clones only, minus some. The sample lists around 2,000,000 clones, about 92% occurring once. Naive CD8 isolation took CD45RO-negative cells positively selected for CCR7 and excluded terminally differentiated effector memory CD45RA+ cells. The sample taken for sequencing was naive CD8+ T cells from PBMCs. The source of these receptors is a man between 18 and 35 years old in good health. Some clones in this sample may be carry-over from other donors' samples.

This clone was recorded only once. This chain connects TRBV7-9 to TRBJ2-6; D remains unclear. Trimming removed 1 base from V and 1 base from J, with 5 bases in between. Germline-derived CDR1 and CDR2 are SEHNR and FQNEAQ (reference sequence). The CDR3 is made up of 15 amino acids. The CDR3 DNA sequence: TGTGCCAGCAGCTTAGATCGTTCTGGGGCCAACGTCCTGACTTTC. It translates to CASSLDRSGANVLTF.

This rearrangement joins TRBV7-9 to TRBJ1-3; 7 bases are shared with TRBD1. The junction had 7 bases not matched to a gene; V was cut back by 5 bases and J by 3 bases. The CDR3 totals 15 residues. CDR1 is SEHNR, CDR2 FQNEAQ, per germline (reference sequence). CDR3 protein: CASSKTGFSGNTIYF. CDR3 DNA: TGTGCCAGCAGCAAGACAGGGTTTAGTGGAAACACCATATATTTT.

This chain joins TRBV28 and TRBJ2-7, with 10 bases identical to TRBD2. The CDR3 consists of 13 residues. CDR1 and CDR2 from the germline V gene are MDHEN and SYDVKM. Trimming cost V 7 bases and J 2 bases; bases outside gene matches: 2. The CDR3 region is CASKAGGPYEQYF. The CDR3 bases are TGTGCCAGCAAAGCGGGAGGGCCCTACGAGCAGTACTTC.

The chain employs TRBV7-9 and TRBJ2-1; tentatively, D is TRBD1 (7 bases). V lost 7 bases to trimming and J lost 2 bases, with 21 bases between them. Germline V gene data show CDR1 as SEHNR and CDR2 as FQNEAQ (reference sequence). CDR3 size: 17 residues. CDR3 DNA: TGTGCCAGCAACCAAGGAGGGGGCGAGGTTACCTACAATGAGCAGTTCTTC. Its protein is CASNQGGGEVTYNEQFF.

The chain recombines TRBV9 with TRBJ2-2, with D perhaps TRBD2 (6 bases). V lost 4 bases and J 1 base, leaving 17 bases between the germline ends. This CDR3 spans 17 amino acids. Germline lookup yields CDR1 SGDLS and CDR2 YYNGEE. The CDR3 region has the DNA TGTGCCAGCAGCTACACTGACGGAGGGGAGAACACCGGGGAGCTGTTTTTT. Its protein is CASSYTDGGENTGELFF.

As regards this clone: The sample carries other DNA sequences with the same CDR3. V gene TRBV28 combines with J gene TRBJ2-7, with no clear D. The germline gives CDR1 MDHEN, CDR2 SYDVKM. The germline V and J ends were trimmed by 3 bases and 1 base, with 7 bases remaining between them. The CDR3 runs 13 residues. The chain's CDR3 is CASSFSGSYEQYF. The CDR3 DNA reads TGTGCCAGCAGTTTCTCCGGTTCCTACGAGCAGTACTTC.

This chain joins TRBV7-9 and TRBJ1-4, with 9 bases fitting TRBD1. From germline, CDR1 is SEHNR and CDR2 FQNEAQ (reference sequence). With 5 bases clipped from V and 5 bases from J, the junction kept 3 bases outside the gene matches. The CDR3 length is 14 residues. The CDR3 DNA is TGTGCCAGCAGCCCCGGGACAGGGAATGAAAAACTGTTTTTT. Translated: CASSPGTGNEKLFF. The complete variable domain, with remaining parts taken from reference TRBV7-9 and TRBJ1-4, reads DTGVSQNPRHKITKRGQNVTFRCDPISEHNRLYWYRQTLGQGPEFLTYFQNEAQLEKSRLLSDRFSAERPKGSFSTLEIQRTEQGDSAMYLCASSPGTGNEKLFFGSGTQLSVL.

The chain recombines TRBV27 with TRBJ1-1, with unresolved D. V was trimmed by 8 bases and J by 1 base, leaving 14 bases between them. CDR3 length equals 14 residues. Germline CDR1 and CDR2: MNHEY and SMNVEV (reference sequence). This CDR3 is CASCNTGSNTEAFF. The CDR3 DNA reads TGTGCCAGCTGCAATACGGGGTCGAACACTGAAGCTTTCTTT.

The V gene is TRBV28, the J gene TRBJ2-1; D not resolved. The CDR3 is 18 amino acids. Trimming cost V 3 bases and J 0 bases, with 18 bases left between them. From germline, CDR1 is MDHEN and CDR2 SYDVKM. The CDR3 protein is CASSLRSPAPSSYNEQFF. CDR3 sequence (DNA): TGTGCCAGCAGTTTGAGGTCCCCTGCGCCGAGCTCCTACAATGAGCAGTTCTTC. The whole variable domain, remainder taken from reference TRBV28 and TRBJ2-1, is DVKVTQSSRYLVKRTGEKVFLECVQDMDHENMFWYRQDPGLGLRLIYFSYDVKMKEKGDIPEGYSVSREKKERFSLILESASTNQTSMYLCASSLRSPAPSSYNEQFFGPGTRLTVL.

The CDR3 protein is CSVDAPSGLAGRDEQFF. The CDR3 nucleotides are TGCAGCGTCGATGCCCCGTCGGGACTAGCGGGTCGGGATGAGCAGTTCTTC. The chain employs TRBV29-1 and TRBJ2-1; 12 bases match TRBD2. The CDR3 totals 17 residues. V dropped 6 bases and J dropped 8; count of bases not matched to a gene: 17. CDR1 SQVTM and CDR2 ANQGSEA come from the germline V gene.

The chain uses TRBV11-2 and TRBJ1-1; 8 nucleotides align to TRBD1. Germline V gives CDR1 SGHAT, CDR2 FQNNGV. This CDR3 spans 14 amino acids. The junction had 5 bases not matched to a gene; V was cut back by 3 bases and J by 5 bases. The CDR3 DNA reads as TGTGCCAGCAGCTTTCAGGGGGCGAGGACTGAAGCTTTCTTT. Its protein product is CASSFQGARTEAFF.

As for this clone: At the DNA level, this CDR3 is encoded by other sequences in the same sample as well. The chain is built from TRBV6-5 and TRBJ1-2; 7 bases are shared with TRBD1. Germline-derived CDR1 and CDR2 are MNHEY and SVGAGI. This CDR3 is 12 amino acids long. V shed 3 bases and J 8 bases; nucleotides not matched to a gene: 3. The CDR3 here is CASSYGTDGYTF. The DNA for the CDR3 is TGTGCCAGCAGTTATGGGACAGACGGCTACACCTTC.